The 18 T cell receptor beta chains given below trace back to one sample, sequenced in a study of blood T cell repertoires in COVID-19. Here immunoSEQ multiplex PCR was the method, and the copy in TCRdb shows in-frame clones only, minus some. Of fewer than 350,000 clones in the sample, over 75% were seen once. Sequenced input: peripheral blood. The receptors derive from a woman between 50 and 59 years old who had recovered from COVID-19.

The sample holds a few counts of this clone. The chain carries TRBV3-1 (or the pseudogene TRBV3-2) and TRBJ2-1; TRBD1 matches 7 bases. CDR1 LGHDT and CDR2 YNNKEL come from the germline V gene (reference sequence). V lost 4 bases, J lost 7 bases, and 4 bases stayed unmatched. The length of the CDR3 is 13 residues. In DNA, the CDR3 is TGTGCCAGCAGCCTGGGCAGGGGGAATGAGCAGTTCTTC. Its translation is CASSLGRGNEQFF.

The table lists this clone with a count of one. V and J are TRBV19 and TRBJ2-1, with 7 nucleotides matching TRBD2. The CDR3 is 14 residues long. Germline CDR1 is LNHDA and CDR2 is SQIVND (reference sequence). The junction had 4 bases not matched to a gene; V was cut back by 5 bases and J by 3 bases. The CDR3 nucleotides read TGTGCCAGTAGTCGTGGGGGGGACTACAATGAGCAGTTCTTC. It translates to CASSRGGDYNEQFF.

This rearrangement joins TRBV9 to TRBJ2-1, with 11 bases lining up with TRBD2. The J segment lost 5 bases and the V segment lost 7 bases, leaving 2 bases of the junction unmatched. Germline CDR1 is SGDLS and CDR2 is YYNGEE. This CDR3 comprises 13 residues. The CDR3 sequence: CASGTSGHNEQFF. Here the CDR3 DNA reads TGTGCCAGCGGGACTAGCGGTCACAATGAGCAGTTCTTC.

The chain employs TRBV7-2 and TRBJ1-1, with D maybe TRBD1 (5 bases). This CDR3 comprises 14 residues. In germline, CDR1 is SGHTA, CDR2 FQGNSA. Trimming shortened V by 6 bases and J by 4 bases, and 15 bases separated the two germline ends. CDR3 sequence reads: CASRAGGRFTEAFF. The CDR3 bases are TGTGCCAGCAGGGCGGGGGGACGGTTCACTGAAGCTTTCTTT.

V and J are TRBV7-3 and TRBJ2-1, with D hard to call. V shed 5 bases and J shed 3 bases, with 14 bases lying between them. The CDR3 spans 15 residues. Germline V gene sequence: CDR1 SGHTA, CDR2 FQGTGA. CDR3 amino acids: CASSPSGDFYNEQFF. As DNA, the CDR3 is TGTGCCAGCAGCCCTTCTGGAGACTTCTACAATGAGCAGTTCTTC.

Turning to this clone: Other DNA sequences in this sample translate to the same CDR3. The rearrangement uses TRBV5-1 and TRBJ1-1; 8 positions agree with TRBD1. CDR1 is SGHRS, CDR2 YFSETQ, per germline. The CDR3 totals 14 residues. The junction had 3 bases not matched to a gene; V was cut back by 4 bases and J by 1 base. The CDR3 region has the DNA TGCGCCAGCAGCCCTGACAGGGGGAACACTGAAGCTTTCTTT. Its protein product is CASSPDRGNTEAFF.

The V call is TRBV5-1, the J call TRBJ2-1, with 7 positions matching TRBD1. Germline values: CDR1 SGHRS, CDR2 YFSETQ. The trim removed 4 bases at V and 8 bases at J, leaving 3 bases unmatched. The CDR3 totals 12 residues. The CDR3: CASSLGTDEQFF. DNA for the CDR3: TGCGCCAGCAGCCTGGGGACAGATGAGCAGTTCTTC.

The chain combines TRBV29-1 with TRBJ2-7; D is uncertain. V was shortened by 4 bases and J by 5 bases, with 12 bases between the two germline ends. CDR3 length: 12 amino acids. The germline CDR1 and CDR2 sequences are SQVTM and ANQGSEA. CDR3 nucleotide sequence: TGCAGCGTTGGTCCTCCAGAAAACGAGCAGTACTTC. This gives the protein CSVGPPENEQYF.

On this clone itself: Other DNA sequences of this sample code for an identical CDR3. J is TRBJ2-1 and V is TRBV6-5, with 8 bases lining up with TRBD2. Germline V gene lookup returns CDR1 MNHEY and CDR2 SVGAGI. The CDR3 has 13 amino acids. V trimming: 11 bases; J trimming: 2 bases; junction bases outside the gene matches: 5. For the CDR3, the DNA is TGTGCCGGGGCGGGGGGTCCCTACAATGAGCAGTTCTTC. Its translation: CAGAGGPYNEQFF.

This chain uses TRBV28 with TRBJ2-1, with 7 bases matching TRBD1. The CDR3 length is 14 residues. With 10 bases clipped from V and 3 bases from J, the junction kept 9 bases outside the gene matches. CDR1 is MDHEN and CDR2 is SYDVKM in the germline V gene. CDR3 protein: CATRPGTVYNEQFF. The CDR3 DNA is TGTGCCACTCGTCCTGGGACAGTCTACAATGAGCAGTTCTTC.

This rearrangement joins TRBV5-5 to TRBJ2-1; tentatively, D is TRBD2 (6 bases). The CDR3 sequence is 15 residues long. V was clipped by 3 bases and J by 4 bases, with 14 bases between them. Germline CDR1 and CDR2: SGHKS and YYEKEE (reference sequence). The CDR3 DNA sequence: TGTGCCAGCAGCTCCGGGACTTCTACTTACAATGAGCAGTTCTTC. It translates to CASSSGTSTYNEQFF.

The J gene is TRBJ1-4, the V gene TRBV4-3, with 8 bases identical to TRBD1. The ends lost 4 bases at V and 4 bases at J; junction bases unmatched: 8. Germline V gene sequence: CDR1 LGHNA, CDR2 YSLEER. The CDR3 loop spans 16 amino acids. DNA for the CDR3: TGCGCCAGCAGCCCCCAGGACAGGGTGGGTAATGAAAAACTGTTTTTT. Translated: CASSPQDRVGNEKLFF.

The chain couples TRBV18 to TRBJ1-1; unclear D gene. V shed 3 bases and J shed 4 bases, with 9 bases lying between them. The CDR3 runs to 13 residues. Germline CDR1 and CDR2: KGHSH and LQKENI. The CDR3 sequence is CASSPFPGTEAFF. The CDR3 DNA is TGTGCCAGCTCACCCTTCCCGGGCACTGAAGCTTTCTTT.

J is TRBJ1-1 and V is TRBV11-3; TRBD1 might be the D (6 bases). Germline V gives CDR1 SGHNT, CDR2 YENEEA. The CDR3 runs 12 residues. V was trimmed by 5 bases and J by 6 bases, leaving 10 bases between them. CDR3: CASSQGSAEAFF. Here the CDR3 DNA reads TGTGCCAGCAGCCAGGGGTCGGCTGAAGCTTTCTTT.

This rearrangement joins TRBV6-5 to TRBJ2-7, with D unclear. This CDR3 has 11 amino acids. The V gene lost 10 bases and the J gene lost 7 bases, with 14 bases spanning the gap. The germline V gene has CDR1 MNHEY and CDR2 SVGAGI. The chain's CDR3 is CATIRGVEQYF. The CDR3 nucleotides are TGTGCCACGATACGCGGTGTGGAGCAGTACTTC.

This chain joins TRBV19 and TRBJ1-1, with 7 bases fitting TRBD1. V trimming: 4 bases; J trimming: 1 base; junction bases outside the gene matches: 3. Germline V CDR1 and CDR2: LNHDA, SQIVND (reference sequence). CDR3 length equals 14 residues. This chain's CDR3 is CASSKGQPNTEAFF. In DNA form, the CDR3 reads TGTGCCAGTAGTAAGGGACAGCCGAACACTGAAGCTTTCTTT.

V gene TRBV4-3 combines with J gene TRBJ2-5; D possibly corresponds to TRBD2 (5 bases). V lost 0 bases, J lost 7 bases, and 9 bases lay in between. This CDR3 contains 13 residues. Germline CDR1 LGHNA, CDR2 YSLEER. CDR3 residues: CASSQDPGGTQYF. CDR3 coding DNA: TGCGCCAGCAGCCAAGACCCAGGAGGGACCCAGTACTTC.

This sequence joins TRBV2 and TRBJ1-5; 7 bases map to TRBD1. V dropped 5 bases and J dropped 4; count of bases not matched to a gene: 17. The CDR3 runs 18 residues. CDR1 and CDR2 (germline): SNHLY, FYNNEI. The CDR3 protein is CASSSIRGRPTGNQPQHF. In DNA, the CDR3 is TGTGCCAGCAGTTCTATCAGGGGCCGGCCGACAGGGAATCAGCCCCAGCATTTT.